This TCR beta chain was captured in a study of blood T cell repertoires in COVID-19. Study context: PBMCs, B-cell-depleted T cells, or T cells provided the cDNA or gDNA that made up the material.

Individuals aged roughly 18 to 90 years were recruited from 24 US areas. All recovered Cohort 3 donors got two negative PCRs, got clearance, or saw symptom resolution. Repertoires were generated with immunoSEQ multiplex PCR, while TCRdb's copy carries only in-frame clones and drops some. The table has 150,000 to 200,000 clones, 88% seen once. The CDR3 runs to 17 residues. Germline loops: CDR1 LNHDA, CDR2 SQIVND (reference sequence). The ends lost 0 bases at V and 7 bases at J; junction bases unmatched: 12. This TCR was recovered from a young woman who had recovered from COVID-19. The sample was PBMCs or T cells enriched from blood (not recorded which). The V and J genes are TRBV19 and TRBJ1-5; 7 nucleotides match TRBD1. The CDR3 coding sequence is TGTGCCAGTAGTATAGACGTGCGAGGGGGCGCAGGGCAGCCCCAGCATTTT. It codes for CASSIDVRGGAGQPQHF.